This T cell receptor (beta chain) emerged from a study of vaccination and CD4 T cells after COVID-19. To note about this clonotype: Its antigen is not known.

With the Oncomine TCR Beta short-read assay, DNA from cultured CD4+ T cells was sequenced. TCRdb independently ran MiXCR on the PCR reads; one entry per CDR3 protein. This table has 13,000 to 15,000 distinct CDR3 sequences, about 46% appearing once. Documented treatment: roughly 11-day PBMC culture with coronavirus spike peptide pools or control peptides (ViraFEST assay). For ViraFEST, peptide pools expanded antigen-specific T cells, after which the TCRs were sequenced. The CDR3 is made up of 14 amino acids. From germline, CDR1 is SGHNT and CDR2 YYREEE (reference sequence). Trimming at V came to 4 bases and at J to 4 bases, leaving 4 bases not matched to a gene.

The TCR comes from a human donor who had recovered from COVID-19. This rearrangement joins TRBV5-4 to TRBJ2-3, with TRBD2 matching over 9 bases. Sequenced sample: CD4+ T cells from blood, cultured in vitro. CDR3 sequence: CASSRGLAPDTQYF. The CDR3 DNA sequence: TGTGCCAGCAGCCGAGGACTAGCGCCAGATACGCAGTATTTT. The whole variable domain, filled in from reference TRBV5-4 and TRBJ2-3, reads ETGVTQSPTHLIKTRGQQVTLRCSSQSGHNTVSWYQQALGQGPQFIFQYYREEENGRGNFPPRFSGLQFPNYSSELNVNALELDDSALYLCASSRGLAPDTQYFGPGTRLTVL.